A single sample is the source of the 14 T cell receptor beta chains below, sequenced in a study of blood T cell repertoires in COVID-19. Using immunoSEQ multiplex PCR, the repertoire was profiled, and TCRdb retains in-frame clones only, with some absent. The table shows some 30,000 clones, with 89% occurring only once. Source material: peripheral blood. The receptors were gathered from a human donor in a cohort sampled during active COVID-19.

This clone appeared a single time. The chain carries TRBV7-8 and TRBJ2-7; the D gene is possibly TRBD2 (5 bases). The CDR3 is 13 amino acids. The germline V and J ends were trimmed by 5 bases and 7 bases, with 15 bases remaining between them. Germline V gives CDR1 SGHVS, CDR2 FQNEAQ. This chain's CDR3 is CASSPPGSGEQYF. The DNA of the CDR3 is TGTGCCAGCAGCCCCCCGGGGAGCGGAGAGCAGTACTTC. The entire variable domain, with the rest obtained from reference TRBV7-8 and TRBJ2-7, is as follows: GAGVSQSPRYKVAKRGQDVALRCDPISGHVSLFWYQQALGQGPEFLTYFQNEAQLDKSGLPSDRFFAERPEGSVSTLKIQRTQQEDSAVYLCASSPPGSGEQYFGPGTRLTVT.

The chain uses TRBV4-2 and TRBJ2-5; 15 bases fit TRBD2. Looked up from germline, CDR1 is LGHNA and CDR2 is YNFKEQ. Trimming removed 6 bases from V and 1 base from J; junction bases left unmatched: 6. CDR3 length equals 17 residues. The CDR3 DNA is TGTGCCAGCAGTCGGGGACTAGCGGGGGGAAGCCAAGAGACCCAGTACTTC. This translates into CASSRGLAGGSQETQYF.

The chain links TRBV27 to TRBJ2-2; D is uncertain. Germline V gene lookup returns CDR1 MNHEY and CDR2 SMNVEV (reference sequence). The CDR3 sequence is 12 residues long. The germline V and J ends were trimmed by 6 bases and 1 base, with 3 bases remaining between them. The CDR3: CASRRNTGELFF. The CDR3 bases are TGTGCCAGCAGGAGGAACACCGGGGAGCTGTTTTTT.

This rearrangement joins TRBV18 to TRBJ2-1; 10 nucleotides line up with TRBD2. The V and J ends lost 3 bases and 0 bases, in that order; junction bases with no gene match: 5. The CDR3 consists of 17 residues. The germline V gene has CDR1 KGHSH and CDR2 LQKENI. The CDR3 nucleotides read TGTGCCAGCTCACCCCCTAGCGGGGGAAGCTCCTACAATGAGCAGTTCTTC. This encodes CASSPPSGGSSYNEQFF.

This clone was detected once. The V and J genes are TRBV5-1 and TRBJ2-3; D is possibly TRBD1 (7 bases). Germline V lookup: CDR1 SGHRS, CDR2 YFSETQ. The CDR3 is 15 residues long. Trimming removed 0 bases at V and 7 bases at J, with 15 bases between. CDR3 loop: CASSLAGAGGYTQYF. The CDR3 DNA is TGCGCCAGCAGCTTGGCCGGGGCAGGGGGGTATACGCAGTATTTT.

Only a few counts were recorded for this clone. The CDR3 is CASAMGRTSSYEQYF. The CDR3 DNA follows: TGTGCCAGCGCGATGGGGCGGACGAGCTCCTACGAGCAGTACTTC. V and J are TRBV6-5 and TRBJ2-7, with a tentative D call TRBD1 (5 bases). Germline CDR1 reads MNHEY; CDR2 reads SVGAGI. The CDR3 length is 15 residues. V was pared by 8 bases and J by 0 bases, with 17 bases between.

This clone was picked up a small number of times. The chain recombines TRBV9 with TRBJ2-7; 13 bases map to TRBD2. CDR1 is SGDLS, CDR2 YYNGEE, per germline. Trimming took 4 bases from V and 3 from J; bases not matched to a gene: 4. The CDR3 extends over 15 amino acids. CDR3 coding DNA: TGTGCCAGCAGCCCCCGACTAGCGGGGGGCTACGAGCAGTACTTC. As protein: CASSPRLAGGYEQYF.

J is TRBJ1-2 and V is TRBV6-5; D perhaps matches TRBD1 (6 bases). CDR3 size: 13 residues. V dropped 10 bases and J dropped 4 bases, with 16 bases sitting between them. The V gene's germline CDR1 is MNHEY and CDR2 SVGAGI. For the CDR3, the DNA is TGTGCCACCAGGGGAGCCAGGAGCTATGGCTACACCTTC. This sequence encodes CATRGARSYGYTF.

This chain connects TRBV19 to TRBJ1-4; the D gene is possibly TRBD1 (5 bases). CDR1 and CDR2 (germline): LNHDA, SQIVND (reference sequence). The CDR3 contains 12 residues. V lost 6 bases, J lost 11 bases, and 13 bases lay in between. The CDR3 region is CASRGLELKLFF. In DNA, the CDR3 is TGTGCCAGTAGGGGACTGGAATTGAAACTGTTTTTT. Using reference TRBV19 and TRBJ1-4 for the parts outside the CDR3, the full variable domain is DGGITQSPKYLFRKEGQNVTLSCEQNLNHDAMYWYRQDPGQGLRLIYYSQIVNDFQKGDIAEGYSVSREKKESFPLTVTSAQKNPTAFYLCASRGLELKLFFGSGTQLSVL.

The chain has TRBV5-1 and TRBJ2-5, with D possibly being TRBD1 (6 bases). CDR3 size: 12 residues. Trimming took off 6 bases at V and 4 bases at J, with 10 bases between the two ends. Germline CDR1 reads SGHRS; CDR2 reads YFSETQ. This chain's CDR3 is CASTRDTETQYF. The DNA for the CDR3 is TGCGCCAGCACCCGGGACACAGAGACCCAGTACTTC. Full variable domain (outside the CDR3, taken from reference TRBV5-1 and TRBJ2-5): KAGVTQTPRYLIKTRGQQVTLSCSPISGHRSVSWYQQTPGQGLQFLFEYFSETQRNKGNFPGRFSGRQFSNSRSEMNVSTLELGDSALYLCASTRDTETQYFGPGTRLLVL.

The rearrangement joins TRBV11-3 to TRBJ1-1; no reliable D call. The V end lost 2 bases, the J end lost 2 bases, and 12 bases lay between the germline ends. Per the germline V gene, CDR1 is SGHNT and CDR2 is YENEEA. The CDR3 is made up of 15 amino acids. The CDR3 DNA reads TGTGCCAGCAGCTTAAGATTTGCTAGAAACACTGAAGCTTTCTTT. Protein product: CASSLRFARNTEAFF.

The chain is built from TRBV19 and TRBJ1-2, with 8 bases fitting TRBD1. The CDR3 runs to 12 residues. Germline V CDR1 and CDR2: LNHDA, SQIVND (reference sequence). Trimming removed 3 bases from V and 7 bases from J; junction bases left unmatched: 1. The CDR3 spells CASSIQGAGYTF. CDR3 DNA sequence: TGTGCCAGTAGTATTCAGGGGGCTGGCTACACCTTC.

The V call is TRBV4-3, the J call TRBJ2-3; 13 nucleotides line up with TRBD2. V was clipped by 4 bases and J by 4 bases; unmatched bases: 11. The CDR3 spans 18 residues. The V gene's germline CDR1 is LGHNA and CDR2 YSLEER. The CDR3 protein is CASSLGLAGYYGADTQYF. The CDR3 DNA reads as TGCGCCAGCAGCCTGGGACTAGCGGGGTACTATGGAGCAGATACGCAGTATTTT.

The V gene is TRBV7-6, the J gene TRBJ1-2; D is undetermined. V lost 6 bases and J 1 base, leaving 15 bases between the germline ends. This CDR3 spans 15 amino acids. Per the germline V gene, CDR1 is SGHVS and CDR2 is FNYEAQ. CDR3 loop: CASSKRGAGNYGYTF. For the CDR3, the DNA is TGTGCCAGCAGTAAAAGAGGCGCCGGTAACTATGGCTACACCTTC.